Sequencing of this TCR beta chain was carried out in a study of blood T cell repertoires in COVID-19. For the study at large: The United States, Italy and Spain provided the acute and convalescent COVID-19 samples. From T cells, B-cell-depleted T cells, or PBMCs came the material, which was cDNA or gDNA.

Under the authors' procedure: Amplified reference gene primers provided the basis for estimating nucleated cell counts. Using immunoSEQ multiplex PCR, the repertoire was profiled, and TCRdb retains in-frame clones only, with some absent. V and J calls and clone size are as listed in that table; D and trimming were resolved from the DNA. The repertoire consists of approximately 120,000 clones, with approximately 90% occurring once and the leading ten covering about 20%. Per the germline V gene, CDR1 is LNHDA and CDR2 is SQIVND (reference sequence). CDR3 size: 16 residues. Trimming removed 3 bases from V and 4 bases from J; junction bases left unmatched: 9.

The rearrangement uses TRBV19 and TRBJ1-1, with 9 bases identical to TRBD1. Sequencing input: peripheral blood. The TCR originated in a human donor with acute or convalescent COVID-19. The donor label of this sample is uncertain. As DNA, the CDR3 is TGTGCCAGTAGTATCCCCTCAGGGACAGGGACCACTGAAGCTTTCTTT. Translation gives CASSIPSGTGTTEAFF.